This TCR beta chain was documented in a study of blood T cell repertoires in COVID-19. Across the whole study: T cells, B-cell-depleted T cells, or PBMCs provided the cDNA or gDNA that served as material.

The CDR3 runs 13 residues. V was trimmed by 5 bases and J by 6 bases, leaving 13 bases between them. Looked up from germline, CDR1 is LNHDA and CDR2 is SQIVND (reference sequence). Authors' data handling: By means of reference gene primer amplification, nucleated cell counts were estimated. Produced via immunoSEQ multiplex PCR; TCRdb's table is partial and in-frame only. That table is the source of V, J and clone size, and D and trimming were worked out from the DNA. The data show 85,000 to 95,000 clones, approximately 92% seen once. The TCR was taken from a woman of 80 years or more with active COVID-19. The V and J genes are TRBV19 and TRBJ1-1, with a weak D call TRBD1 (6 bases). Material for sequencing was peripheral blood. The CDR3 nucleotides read TGTGCCAGTAGTCCGAGGACAGTTTCTGAAGCTTTCTTT. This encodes CASSPRTVSEAFF.